This T cell receptor beta chain was obtained from a study of OX40 agonist ivuxolimab in advanced cancers. About the research overall: Patient treatment consisted of intravenous ivuxolimab administration every 2 weeks at 0.01 to 10 mg/kg. Previous treatment with anti-PD-1, anti-PD-L1 or anti-CTLA-4 therapy was allowed; roughly 40% had received some. Notes on the study in general: More expanded clones were found, on average, in CD8+ than in CD4+ T cells. Both CD4+ and CD8+ T cell populations in blood had undergone clonal expansion by week 6 at 0.1 to 3.0 mg/kg.

Note on this clone: What it recognizes is unknown.

Libraries were prepared by immunoSEQ multiplex PCR; TCRdb keeps only in-frame clonotypes and omits some of them. In the table there are 30,000 or so clones, approximately 81% of which are singletons. The V gene lost 4 bases and the J gene lost 1 base, with 11 bases spanning the gap. This CDR3 is built from 14 residues. Germline V CDR1 and CDR2: SGHAT, FQNNGV. The chain joins TRBV11-2 to TRBJ2-7; D is unresolved. The receptor was isolated from an adult with an advanced solid tumor such as melanoma, head and neck, liver or kidney cancer. The input for sequencing was CD4+ or CD8+ T cells sorted from blood, taken in a trial of the OX40 agonist ivuxolimab. This CDR3 is CASSSLTYSYEQYF. The CDR3 coding sequence is TGTGCCAGCAGCTCACTCACCTATTCCTACGAGCAGTACTTC.